This T cell receptor beta chain was documented in a study of cytomegalovirus exposure and HLA in healthy donors (TCRdb year 2017). Looking at the study overall: An earlier analysis of several hundred of the donors reported under 300 Gb of sequence data and about 120 million unique TCR beta sequences obtained from about 179 million T cells. Roughly 300 gigabases of sequencing data and roughly 90 million unique TCR sequences were included in an early release covering about 600 HLA-typed donors. Among the roughly 390 genotyped donors, roughly 80% belonged to the genetic ancestry cluster associated with self-reported Caucasian donors. The study was designed to test whether signatures of past pathogen exposure could be identified by cataloging public T cell receptors. The study used immunosequencing to profile the T cell repertoires of some 600 subjects and linked those repertoires to cytomegalovirus serostatus. Along with the 666-subject first cohort, a separate validation cohort of over a hundred different subjects was used. High-throughput TCR immunosequencing, statistical association of individual TCRs with disease status, and machine learning were combined to predict cytomegalovirus infection status. A later analysis re-examined previously published TCR beta repertoires from over 500 donors and added high-resolution HLA genotyping to investigate patterns of TCR occurrence. In the later analysis, no new phenotypic data were used to find candidate immune exposures; instead, reliance was placed on TCR beta sequences and their occurrence across donors. To decide whether each TCR beta V gene segment behaved as functional or pseudogenic, an earlier analysis of approximately 620 of the donors relied on high-throughput TCR beta sequencing. Donor age, sex, ethnicity and CMV serostatus were collected together with the repertoire data. In a later genetic analysis, genome-wide SNP genotypes for 398 of the 666 donors were used, and that subset was treated as a discovery cohort. Every repertoire in the discovery cohort had been generated on one and the same sequencing platform. HLA typing covered class I and class II loci at four-digit resolution. Typing coverage varied by locus: about 620-640 donors for A, B, C, DRB1 and DQB1; under 550 for DQA1; around 570 for DPA1; approximately 470 for DPB1. Roughly 5 DR-DQ haplotypes were handled as single units for association and clustering because linkage in the cohort was strong. On average, around 200,000 unique TCR beta nucleotide sequences were sequenced per donor among some 430 genotyped donors of the cohort, with around 19% of those sequences being non-productive.

This clone was counted only a few times. What this receptor recognizes is not known. Within one base of it there is no much larger clone, and no base qualities were kept. Findings and caveats that apply to the study as a whole: This cohort had only TCR beta chains sequenced, and the lack of alpha or paired-chain data limited which features could be detected. A group of highly shared sequence variants was considered likely to be a technical artifact of the sequencing pipeline. Because counts were too low, fewer than 20 rarely observed V segments, including chromosome 9 orphons, were excluded from the earlier analysis of around 590 of the donors. In vitro tests confirmed that a few of the cytomegalovirus-associated TCR beta chains recognize cytomegalovirus antigens. Several of the top co-occurrence clusters appeared to be linked to parvovirus B19, influenza, CMV and Epstein-Barr virus, according to a later analysis. The presence/absence analyses assumed that sequencing depth was roughly uniform across donors, and that assumption may not be true. A later analysis associated 15,000 to 20,000 TCR beta sequences with specific HLA alleles at a false discovery rate of 0.05. In a later analysis, the rate of TCR association differed among HLA loci, with DRB1 alleles having the most associated TCRs and HLA-C alleles having the fewest. The study listed 164 TCR beta chains as associated with cytomegalovirus. A further reported finding was that TCR beta sequences accurately predicted the HLA-A and HLA-B alleles for most subjects in the first cohort. A later analysis found that most CMV-associated TCR beta chains appeared HLA-restricted, with HLA associations seemingly driven largely by CMV exposure. A later genetic analysis associated a missense DCLRE1C variant with V-gene and J-gene trimming of TCR beta chains, and an independent cohort replicated the association. In an earlier analysis of some 550 of the donors, most TCR beta V segments were observed in productive rearrangements about 90% or about 30% of the time, broadly matching IMGT annotations. Cytomegalovirus status was reported to be diagnosed by the classifier with high specificity and sensitivity in both the original and validation cohorts. A later genetic analysis reported fewer N-insertions in productive TCRs among donors in an Asian-associated ancestry cluster than the approximately 700-donor mean. Most TCR sequences were observed very rarely across donors, whereas some public TCRs were present in many individuals. HLA typing was unavailable for some donors at each locus, so association tests used only the typed subset. When HLA alleles, especially DR and DQ, strongly co-occurred, attributing TCR associations to individual alleles was difficult. For the cohort, immune exposure information was limited to CMV serostatus. The authors suggested that the approach could potentially be extended to other disease states and immunological phenotypes. Correlated functional status among segregating V segments might be attributable to linkage disequilibrium, but an unknown experimental factor could not be ruled out. Some IMGT-functional V segments, including TRBV6-2 and TRBV6-3, could not be told apart with the 87-base-pair reads, so those segments were excluded. In a later analysis, HLA-associated TCR beta chains were found to be more clonally expanded and to have lower generation probabilities than equally common non-associated chains.

Ends trimmed: V by 7 bases, J by 11 bases; bases unmatched to a gene: 8. Taken from the germline V gene (reference sequence), the CDR1 and CDR2 loops are MNHEY and SMNVEV. The CDR3 holds 12 amino acids from the cysteine to the phenylalanine. The only DNA kept is the CDR3, 36 bases in frame from the first base. The cohort was made up of approximately 700 healthy bone marrow donors. At the time of sampling, all cohort members were nominally healthy, though unrecorded immune exposures were likely present. The donor was CMV seronegative and was included in the group of a few hundred seronegative cohort members. Each donor provided a peripheral blood sample, and peripheral blood mononuclear cells were used for TCR beta sequencing. Genomic DNA was extracted from the blood cell samples with the Qiagen DNeasy Blood Extraction Kit. The library came from the immunoSEQ multiplex PCR assay. The multiplex PCR relied on a mix of 60 forward primers for TCR Vbeta segments and 13 reverse primers for TCR Jbeta segments. The CDR3 region of rearranged TCR beta genes was amplified from genomic DNA with a multiplex PCR assay. The amplified TCR beta libraries were sequenced on the Illumina HiSeq System as 87-base-pair reads. The original pipeline was this. A later analysis tallied some 79 million unique TCR beta chains across the 610 or so repertoires, and some 12 million of those chains were shared by two or more donors. A nearest-neighbor algorithm error-corrected the raw reads and collapsed the reads into unique sequences, merging closely related sequences to remove PCR and sequencing errors. Alignment of CDR3 sequences to IMGT reference sequences was used to assign V, D and J gene segments. For a sequence to be retained, a match of at least six nucleotides was required to both a V gene segment and a J gene segment. Rearrangements were classified as productive when the CDR3 lacked stop codons and remained in frame with V and J, and all other rearrangements were classified as non-productive. Following IMGT convention, CDR3 was defined as the stretch from the second conserved V-encoded cysteine up to the conserved J-encoded phenylalanine. Sequences without an unambiguous match to a single V gene segment were excluded from the earlier analysis of a few hundred of the donors. An earlier analysis of fewer than 650 of the donors classified V segments as functional when productive rearrangements were above 56.7% and as segregating when the standard deviation between donors was above 5%. To diagnose cytomegalovirus status from the catalog of TCR beta chain sequences, a statistical classification framework was built. V and J gene assignment, in a later analysis, came from comparing TCR nucleotide sequences with IMGT/GENE-DB human TR gene sequences. Using the TCRdist pipeline, a later analysis assigned CDR3 sequences along with most-parsimonious VDJ recombination scenarios. A later analysis defined each TCR beta chain by its CDR3 amino acid sequence plus V-gene family, and excluded reads lacking a unique V-gene family. In a later analysis, 500 to 700 highly shared, low-generation-probability nucleotide sequences were removed to address suspected cross-contamination and a sequencing artifact. A later analysis calculated a clonal expansion index for each public chain from normalized within-repertoire ranks of inferred template counts. Generation probabilities in a later analysis came from a VDJ recombination model fitted to out-of-frame rearrangements, and those results were checked against IGoR. In a later analysis, TCR-TCR, TCR-HLA and TCR-CMV co-occurrence was scored with hypergeometric tests, and a repertoire-size bias correction was applied to TCR pairs. To estimate false discovery rates, a later analysis permuted the HLA or CMV assignments 20 times. In a later analysis, co-occurring TCRs were grouped with DBSCAN, and TCRdist sequence similarity was added when clustering was performed within HLA-allele-positive subsets. Repertoires with fewer than 30,000 or more than 120,000 public chains, plus five repertoires with anomalous nucleotide sharing, were excluded from co-occurrence clustering. Held by TCRdb, this immuneACCESS table contains in-frame sequences only and omits some clones. Under half of the omission traces to an unresolved V gene where checked; the cause of the rest is unknown. V, J and clone size were drawn from that table, and D and trimming were deduced from the DNA. This sample holds about 110,000 clones; 73% were observed only once. The top ten hold around 7.7% of the sample.

Sequencing used PBMCs. The rearranged segments are TRBV27 and TRBJ2-7; 10 central nucleotides agree with TRBD1. This clonotype originated in a man aged 35 to 55 in good health and CMV-seronegative. The nucleotide sequence reads TGTGCCAGCATAGGACAGGGGGTAGATGAGTACTTC. This translates into CASIGQGVDEYF.